These T cell receptor beta chains were read from a single sample in a study of siplizumab effects on memory and regulatory T cells. TCRdb keeps only in-frame clones here, not all; method: immunoSEQ multiplex PCR. The sample records around 100,000 clones, 75% to 95% being singletons. The sample comprised CD4+ T cells sorted from blood. Every receptor here comes from a human donor in good health. Each CDR3 is given with its conserved first and last residue. The D gene is left open where the match is weak. The size entry is marked missing in some rows and otherwise reads once, few, many or a size class.

J: TRBJ2-1
V: TRBV18
size: NA
D: TRBD2
CDR3: CASSLAGDEQFF
DNA: TGTGCCAGCTCACTGGCGGGGGATGAGCAGTTCTTC

J: TRBJ1-3
V: TRBV9
size: NA
D: NA
CDR3: CASSVGLSSGNTIYF
DNA: TGTGCCAGCAGCGTAGGTCTGAGCTCTGGAAACACCATATATTTT

J: TRBJ2-7
V: TRBV18
size: once
D: TRBD1
CDR3: CASSSQQGADNYEQYF
DNA: TGTGCCAGCTCATCACAACAGGGGGCGGATAACTACGAGCAGTACTTC

J: TRBJ1-5
V: TRBV6-1
size: NA
D: NA
CDR3: CASSERGNQPQHF
DNA: TGTGCCAGCAGTGAACGGGGAAATCAGCCCCAGCATTTT

J: TRBJ1-3
V: TRBV30
size: NA
D: NA
CDR3: CAWSVWEAGNTIYF
DNA: TGTGCCTGGAGTGTGTGGGAAGCTGGAAACACCATATATTTT

J: TRBJ2-3
V: TRBV10-1
size: once
D: TRBD2
CDR3: CASSVISGENNTDTQYF
DNA: TGCGCCAGCAGTGTTATTAGCGGGGAGAATAACACAGATACGCAGTATTTT

J: TRBJ1-1
V: TRBV7-2
size: NA
D: NA
CDR3: CASSLSRDKNTEAFF
DNA: TGTGCCAGCAGCTTAAGTAGGGACAAGAACACTGAAGCTTTCTTT

J: TRBJ2-2
V: TRBV30
size: NA
D: TRBD1
CDR3: CAWSHLGQGKTGELFF
DNA: TGTGCCTGGAGTCACCTCGGACAGGGAAAGACCGGGGAGCTGTTTTTT

J: TRBJ2-7
V: TRBV6-6
size: NA
D: NA
CDR3: CASIRGWTEAYEQYF
DNA: TGTGCCAGCATCAGAGGGTGGACAGAGGCCTACGAGCAGTACTTC

J: TRBJ1-2
V: TRBV30
size: NA
D: NA
CDR3: CAWSAGRAVQGYTF
DNA: TGTGCCTGGAGTGCAGGGAGGGCGGTCCAGGGCTACACCTTC

J: TRBJ1-1
V: TRBV6-5
size: NA
D: NA
CDR3: CASSYPPRAFF
DNA: TGTGCCAGCAGTTACCCCCCCCGGGCTTTCTTT

J: TRBJ2-2
V: TRBV5-1
size: NA
D: NA
CDR3: CASSLQSGFTGELFF
DNA: TGCGCCAGCAGCTTGCAGTCAGGGTTCACCGGGGAGCTGTTTTTT

J: TRBJ1-3
V: TRBV29-1
size: NA
D: NA
CDR3: CSVVRLISGNTIYF
DNA: TGCAGCGTTGTGCGATTGATCTCTGGAAACACCATATATTTT

J: TRBJ2-7
V: TRBV18
size: NA
D: TRBD2
CDR3: CASSPPGGSYEQYF
DNA: TGTGCCAGCTCACCACCCGGCGGGAGCTACGAGCAGTACTTC

J: TRBJ1-4
V: TRBV28
size: NA
D: TRBD1
CDR3: CASSLTDRVREKLFF
DNA: TGTGCCAGCAGTTTAACGGACAGGGTCCGTGAAAAACTGTTTTTT

J: TRBJ1-1
V: TRBV5-1
size: NA
D: NA
CDR3: CASSLEGGMNTEAFF
DNA: TGCGCCAGCAGCTTGGAGGGTGGAATGAACACTGAAGCTTTCTTT

J: TRBJ1-2
V: TRBV19
size: NA
D: TRBD1
CDR3: CASSIDPTGFNGYTF
DNA: TGTGCCAGTAGTATAGACCCGACAGGGTTCAATGGCTACACCTTC

J: TRBJ1-4
V: TRBV15
size: NA
D: NA
CDR3: CATSRPVGGSTNEKLFF
DNA: TGTGCCACCAGCAGACCGGTCGGGGGGTCAACTAATGAAAAACTGTTTTTT

J: TRBJ1-1
V: TRBV2
size: NA
D: NA
CDR3: CASRKLGLEEEAFF
DNA: TGTGCCAGCAGGAAACTCGGGCTCGAAGAAGAAGCTTTCTTT

J: TRBJ1-1
V: TRBV30
size: NA
D: NA
CDR3: CAWSVGQTTEAFF
DNA: TGTGCCTGGAGTGTAGGGCAGACCACTGAAGCTTTCTTT

J: TRBJ2-5
V: TRBV10-3
size: NA
D: NA
CDR3: CAISEGLRETQYF
DNA: TGTGCCATCAGTGAAGGGTTAAGAGAGACCCAGTACTTC

J: TRBJ1-1
V: TRBV21-1
size: once
D: NA
CDR3: CASSKFLNTEAFF
DNA: TGTGCCAGCAGCAAATTCTTGAACACTGAAGCTTTCTTT

J: TRBJ2-1
V: TRBV2
size: NA
D: NA
CDR3: CASSDQASFNEQFF
DNA: TGTGCCAGCAGTGATCAGGCTAGCTTCAATGAGCAGTTCTTC

J: TRBJ1-2
V: TRBV28
size: once
D: NA
CDR3: CASSRGYGYTF
DNA: TGTGCCAGCAGCCGGGGATATGGCTACACCTTC

J: TRBJ2-1
V: TRBV9
size: NA
D: NA
CDR3: CASSPKGRGAYNEQFF
DNA: TGTGCCAGCAGCCCCAAGGGTCGGGGAGCCTACAATGAGCAGTTCTTC

J: TRBJ2-3
V: TRBV19
size: NA
D: NA
CDR3: CASAYRAPDTQYF
DNA: TGTGCCAGCGCTTACCGGGCACCAGATACGCAGTATTTT

J: TRBJ2-3
V: TRBV18
size: NA
D: NA
CDR3: CASSPPRATDTQYF
DNA: TGTGCCAGCTCACCACCAAGGGCAACAGATACGCAGTATTTT

J: TRBJ2-5
V: TRBV19
size: once
D: TRBD1
CDR3: CASSPGQVVETQYF
DNA: TGTGCCAGTAGTCCTGGACAGGTGGTAGAGACCCAGTACTTC

J: TRBJ1-2
V: TRBV4-1
size: NA
D: NA
CDR3: CASSPPTGTELYGYTF
DNA: TGCGCCAGCAGCCCTCCTACCGGGACCGAACTCTATGGCTACACCTTC

J: TRBJ2-7
V: TRBV6-1
size: once
D: TRBD2
CDR3: CASRSGGMVYEQYF
DNA: TGTGCCAGCAGAAGCGGGGGGATGGTGTACGAGCAGTACTTC

J: TRBJ2-1
V: TRBV2
size: NA
D: NA
CDR3: CATLRGQGHNEQFF
DNA: TGTGCCACCCTACGGGGGCAGGGACACAATGAGCAGTTCTTC

J: TRBJ1-2
V: TRBV2
size: NA
D: NA
CDR3: CASSRQSSGYTF
DNA: TGTGCCAGCAGTAGACAGTCATCCGGCTACACCTTC